The clone carrying this T cell receptor (beta chain) was picked up a small number of times. Antigen: not known. Of the isolated RNA, all was reverse transcribed, and so the sequenced material was expressed TCRB transcripts. The assay was immunoSEQ multiplex PCR, and TCRdb's table has in-frame clones only and misses some. This sample yields about 170,000 clones, of which less than 10% are seen a single time; 0.5% belongs to the top ten. Germline CDR1 and CDR2: SGHRS and YFSETQ. The CDR3 loop spans 15 amino acids. Trimming cost V 4 bases and J 6 bases, with 16 bases left between them. The sample is drawn from a study of beta chain features in type 1 diabetes. The overall study: Similarity in age, gender and cell yields was seen between patients and healthy donors.

Study results and caveats: Significant though moderate, a shortening of TCRB CDR3s appeared in all four CD4+ subsets of Type 1 diabetes patients. The naive, central memory and Treg TCRB repertoires showed an apparent similarity that was greater among patients than among healthy donors. There was a possibility that cDNA sequencing over-represented cells with high TCR expression.

The chain combines TRBV5-1 with TRBJ1-4; TRBD1 is a possible D gene (5 bases). The source material was central memory CD4+ T cells from blood. This clonotype was sampled from a man aged 18-30 years with type 1 diabetes. CDR3 bases: TGCGCCAGCAGCCTTCGGGGGGGATCGGATGAAAAACTGTTTTTT. As protein: CASSLRGGSDEKLFF. The full variable domain, with the rest looked up from reference TRBV5-1 and TRBJ1-4, is KAGVTQTPRYLIKTRGQQVTLSCSPISGHRSVSWYQQTPGQGLQFLFEYFSETQRNKGNFPGRFSGRQFSNSRSEMNVSTLELGDSALYLCASSLRGGSDEKLFFGSGTQLSVL.